This TCR beta chain was identified in a study of cytotoxic CD8 clonotypes in ibrutinib-treated CLL. Whole-study context: Response samples were taken after a median roughly twelve months of treatment, range 6 to 36.

Comments on this clone: Its antigen remains unknown.

The study, taken as a whole, reports: Contraction or stability on treatment was seen for public clonotypes, which were uncommon.

Only in-frame clones appear in the TCRdb table, and some are missing; sequencing was by immunoSEQ multiplex PCR. The sample carries about 140,000 clones, more than 70% recorded once. The CDR3 is made up of 14 amino acids. Losses at the gene ends were 5 bases for V and 0 bases for J; bases not matched to a gene: 2. Germline assignment: CDR1 SEHNR and CDR2 FQNEAQ (reference sequence). The V call is TRBV7-9, the J call TRBJ2-7, with 9 bases fitting TRBD2. The origin of this receptor is a human donor with chronic lymphocytic leukemia. The sequencing used PBMCs, collected after 36 months of ibrutinib treatment. CDR3 in DNA: TGTGCCAGCAGCGTGACTAGCGGCTCCTACGAGCAGTACTTC. As protein: CASSVTSGSYEQYF.